Following are 26 T cell receptor beta chains from one sample sequenced in a study of blood T cells in healthy people across ages. PCR was performed a second time for roughly 7 to 12 cycles using a sample-barcoded 5' primer and a J-beta primer mix. TCRdb called the 5' RACE reads again in MiXCR, with one record for every CDR3 protein. The data show about 1.7 million distinct CDR3 sequences, about 30% seen once. Sequencing input: blood. The source of these receptors is a woman in her 30s in good health.

The J gene is TRBJ1-1, the V gene TRBV7-2; perhaps TRBD1 as D (5 bases). The germline V gene encodes CDR1 SGHTA and CDR2 FQGNSA. The CDR3 has 14 amino acids. Trimming stripped 5 bases from V and 6 bases from J, with 16 bases between. The CDR3 DNA sequence: TGTGCCAGCAGCCTCGGGTGGCAGGGCGCTGAAGCTTTCTTT. Amino acids: CASSLGWQGAEAFF.

The chain couples TRBV6-2 or TRBV6-3 to TRBJ2-2; no firm D call. The ends were cut back, 7 bases at V and 6 bases at J, with 6 bases in the middle. This CDR3 has 11 residues. Per germline, CDR1 MNHEY and CDR2 SVGEGT. The CDR3 protein is CASTLSGELFF. As DNA, the CDR3 is TGTGCCAGCACCCTCTCCGGGGAGCTGTTTTTT.

At least ten counts were recorded for this clonotype. The gene calls are TRBV20-1 and TRBJ2-7, with 9 bases identical to TRBD2. V lost 3 bases and J lost 0; bases outside the gene matches: 9. Germline V gives CDR1 DFQATT, CDR2 SNEGSKA (reference sequence). The CDR3 consists of 16 residues. The CDR3 region has the DNA TGCAGTGCTAGCCGTATTAGCGGGAGCCCCTCCTACGAGCAGTACTTC. It is translated as CSASRISGSPSYEQYF.

Of note for this clonotype: A much larger clone lies a single base off, so this may be a read error. This chain connects TRBV4-3 to TRBJ2-1; 8 nucleotides match TRBD2. The length of the CDR3 is 19 residues. Germline CDR1 and CDR2: LGHNA and YSLEER. CDR3 amino acids: CAGSQAGSLIAGKGNEQFF. The CDR3 DNA sequence: TGCGCCGGCAGCCAAGCGGGCTCCCTGATAGCGGGGAAAGGGAATGAGCAGTTCTTC.

The CDR3 is CASSLRTSGRNNEQFF. CDR3 coding DNA: TGTGCCAGCAGCCTCCGGACTAGCGGGAGGAACAATGAGCAGTTCTTC. The chain joins TRBV12-3 or TRBV12-4 to TRBJ2-1, with TRBD2 identical over 14 bases. Trimming removed 6 bases from V and 5 bases from J; junction bases left unmatched: 6. The CDR3 totals 16 residues.

DNA for the CDR3: TGCAGTGCTAGAGAAACCACTAGCGTCTACGAGCAGTACTTC. Protein: CSARETTSVYEQYF. The V gene is TRBV20-1, the J gene TRBJ2-7; 7 bases are shared with TRBD2. V shed 0 bases, J shed 3 bases, and the junction held 5 bases outside the gene matches. The CDR3 loop spans 14 amino acids. Germline V gene data show CDR1 as DFQATT and CDR2 as SNEGSKA (reference sequence).

On this clonotype: Just one base apart from a much larger clone, this may be a read error. The rearrangement links TRBV7-2 to TRBJ2-5, with 13 bases lining up with TRBD2. The DNA end is more similar to TRBJ2-1, so the J call may be wrong. The length of the CDR3 is 16 residues. Looked up from germline, CDR1 is SGHTA and CDR2 is FQGNSA. CDR3 DNA sequence: TGTGCCAGCAGCTTGGGACTAGCGGGACAGGGAGAGACCCAGTTCTTC. Residues: CASSLGLAGQGETQFF.

In this sample, this clonotype turned up many times. This chain connects TRBV24-1 to TRBJ2-1, with TRBD2 identical over 13 bases. This CDR3 comprises 15 residues. Germline V CDR1 and CDR2: KGHDR, SFDVKD. V was clipped by 10 bases and J by 7 bases; unmatched bases: 9. This CDR3 reads CATHPGTSGVNEQFF. The CDR3 nucleotides read TGTGCCACTCACCCCGGGACTAGCGGGGTTAATGAGCAGTTCTTC.

This clonotype has only a few counts. This chain uses TRBV5-1 with TRBJ1-2; D not resolved. V lost 6 bases, J lost 0 bases, and 12 bases lay in between. This CDR3 has 14 amino acids. The germline V gene encodes CDR1 SGHRS and CDR2 YFSETQ. CDR3 sequence reads: CASTPVGANYGYTF. CDR3 sequence (DNA): TGCGCCAGCACCCCCGTCGGCGCTAACTATGGCTACACCTTC.

The chain carries TRBV7-2 and TRBJ2-3; possibly TRBD2 for D (5 bases). The V gene's germline CDR1 is SGHTA and CDR2 FQGNSA. The V end lost 6 bases, the J end lost 5 bases, and 12 bases lay between the germline ends. The CDR3 consists of 13 residues. The CDR3 sequence: CASSQNSVDTQYF. CDR3 sequence (DNA): TGTGCCAGCAGTCAGAATAGCGTAGATACGCAGTATTTT.

Comments on this clonotype: At one end the junction does not follow the germline gene, possibly because of a read error. The J gene is TRBJ2-5, the V gene TRBV9, with D maybe TRBD2 (6 bases). The germline V gene has CDR1 SGDLS and CDR2 YYNGEE. This CDR3 has 14 amino acids. CDR3 nucleotide sequence: TGTGCCAGCAACGTAGGAGGGGATGGAGAGACCCAGTACTTC. This sequence encodes CASNVGGDGETQYF.

The V call is TRBV7-2, the J call TRBJ2-7, with 9 bases fitting TRBD2. The junction had 6 bases not matched to a gene; V was cut back by 0 bases and J by 0 bases. The germline CDR1 and CDR2 sequences are SGHTA and FQGNSA. CDR3 length: 17 amino acids. CDR3 sequence reads: CASSLAPLAGSSYEQYF. In nucleotides, the CDR3 is TGTGCCAGCAGCTTAGCCCCCCTAGCGGGGAGCTCCTACGAGCAGTACTTC. Complete variable domain (other parts from reference TRBV7-2 and TRBJ2-7): GAGVSQSPSNKVTEKGKDVELRCDPISGHTALYWYRQSLGQGLEFLIYFQGNSAPDKSGLPSDRFSAERTGGSVSTLTIQRTQQEDSAVYLCASSLAPLAGSSYEQYFGPGTRLTVT.

A few counts support this clonotype. J is TRBJ1-2 and V is TRBV27; D remains ambiguous. Germline CDR1 MNHEY, CDR2 SMNVEV (reference sequence). This CDR3 is built from 15 residues. V dropped 6 bases and J dropped 0 bases, with 14 bases sitting between them. CDR3 amino acids: CASSHSSGSNYGYTF. CDR3 coding DNA: TGTGCCAGCAGCCACTCCAGCGGCTCTAACTATGGCTACACCTTC.

This clonotype was observed once. The J gene is TRBJ2-5, the V gene TRBV4-3; possibly TRBD2 for D (6 bases). V was clipped by 1 base and J by 11 bases, with 23 bases between them. CDR1 and CDR2 from the germline V gene are LGHNA and YSLEER. CDR3 length: 16 residues. The DNA of the CDR3 is TGCGCCAGCAGCCAAGGGCTAGCGTACTCCTACAATGAGCAGTACTTC. Protein product: CASSQGLAYSYNEQYF.

This clonotype was observed many times. The chain joins TRBV6-6 to TRBJ2-3; TRBD2 is a possible D gene (6 bases). V lost 0 bases to trimming and J lost 4 bases, with 8 bases between them. The CDR3 spans 14 residues. Germline assignment: CDR1 MNHNY and CDR2 SVGAGI (reference sequence). CDR3 region: CASSYSGGSDTQYF. CDR3 DNA sequence: TGTGCCAGCAGTTACTCGGGGGGATCAGATACGCAGTATTTT.

This chain joins TRBV3-1 and TRBJ1-5; the D gene is possibly TRBD1 (5 bases). V dropped 4 bases and J dropped 2 bases, with 15 bases sitting between them. The germline V gene has CDR1 LGHDT and CDR2 YNNKEL (reference sequence). This CDR3 contains 16 residues. This CDR3 is CASSPYGGRGNQPQHF. The CDR3 coding sequence is TGTGCCAGCAGCCCCTACGGGGGAAGAGGCAATCAGCCCCAGCATTTT. The whole variable domain, remainder taken from reference TRBV3-1 and TRBJ1-5, is DTAVSQTPKYLVTQMGNDKSIKCEQNLGHDTMYWYKQDSKKFLKIMFSYNNKELIINETVPNRFSPKSPDKAHLNLHINSLELGDSAVYFCASSPYGGRGNQPQHFGDGTRLSIL.

The chain joins TRBV5-5 to TRBJ2-1; weak D call: TRBD2 (6 bases). This CDR3 region has 14 residues. V lost 1 base and J 7 bases, leaving 12 bases between the germline ends. CDR1 SGHKS and CDR2 YYEKEE come from the germline V gene (reference sequence). CDR3 sequence: CASSLTSRMNEQFF. In DNA, the CDR3 is TGTGCCAGCAGCTTGACTAGCAGGATGAATGAGCAGTTCTTC.

This clonotype has a count of ten or more. The chain recombines TRBV4-1 with TRBJ1-2, with D tentatively TRBD1 (5 bases). Germline V CDR1 and CDR2: MGHRA, YSYEKL. The CDR3 length is 15 residues. Trimming shortened V by 4 bases and J by 4 bases, and 16 bases separated the two germline ends. This CDR3 is CASSPGGGTGYGYTF. The CDR3 region has the DNA TGCGCCAGCAGCCCCGGTGGGGGAACTGGCTATGGCTACACCTTC.

This clonotype turned up a few times. The chain recombines TRBV5-1 with TRBJ2-2; possibly TRBD2 for D (5 bases). CDR1 is SGHRS, CDR2 YFSETQ, per germline. The CDR3 consists of 13 residues. V lost 7 bases and J 1 base, leaving 8 bases between the germline ends. CDR3 residues: CASGRGNTGELFF. CDR3 nucleotide sequence: TGCGCCAGCGGACGGGGGAACACCGGGGAGCTGTTTTTT.

This clonotype was picked up a small number of times. This chain joins TRBV12-3 or TRBV12-4 and TRBJ2-2, with D perhaps TRBD2 (6 bases). Trimming removed 0 bases from V and 3 bases from J, with 11 bases in between. CDR3 length: 16 amino acids. CDR3 sequence: CASSLAAGLDTGELFF. DNA of the CDR3: TGTGCCAGCAGTTTAGCGGCGGGGTTGGACACCGGGGAGCTGTTTTTT.

This rearrangement joins TRBV6-6 to TRBJ2-1; perhaps D is TRBD1 or TRBD2 (5 bases each). This CDR3 is 13 amino acids long. V was shortened by 8 bases and J by 7 bases, with 15 bases between the two germline ends. Germline values: CDR1 MNHNY, CDR2 SVGAGI (reference sequence). The CDR3 protein is CASSDGASNEQFF. The CDR3, as DNA: TGTGCCAGCTCAGACGGGGCCTCTAATGAGCAGTTCTTC.

Concerning this clonotype: This may come from a read error, since a much larger clone is one base off. This chain uses TRBV7-3 with TRBJ2-1, with TRBD2 identical over 12 bases. Per germline, CDR1 SGHTA and CDR2 FQGTGA. The CDR3 is made up of 14 amino acids. In nucleotides, the CDR3 is TGTGCCGGCAGCCCTAGCGGGGGGGCGAAGGAGCAGTTCTTC. Protein: CAGSPSGGAKEQFF.

The chain carries TRBV11-3 and TRBJ2-3, with a possible D match to TRBD2 (5 bases). V was trimmed by 6 bases and J by 7 bases, leaving 8 bases between them. Looked up from germline, CDR1 is SGHNT and CDR2 is YENEEA. The CDR3 length is 11 residues. This CDR3 is CASSIGNTQYF. The CDR3 bases are TGTGCCAGCAGTATCGGGAATACGCAGTATTTT. Based on the CDR3 plus reference TRBV11-3 and TRBJ2-3, the full variable domain is EAGVVQSPRYKIIEKKQPVAFWCNPISGHNTLYWYLQNLGQGPELLIRYENEEAVDDSQLPKDRFSAERLKGVDSTLKIQPAELGDSAVYLCASSIGNTQYFGPGTRLTVL.

V gene TRBV19 combines with J gene TRBJ1-2; TRBD1 aligns across 8 bases. Looked up from germline, CDR1 is LNHDA and CDR2 is SQIVND (reference sequence). Trimming removed 0 bases from V and 8 bases from J; junction bases left unmatched: 8. The CDR3 sequence is 15 residues long. Written as DNA, the CDR3 is TGTGCCAGTAGTATAGACATCGGACAGGGTGGAGGCTACACCTTC. As protein: CASSIDIGQGGGYTF.

This clonotype was counted a few times. The J gene is TRBJ2-5, the V gene TRBV5-6; weak D call: TRBD2 (6 bases). The CDR3 length is 13 residues. The germline CDR1 and CDR2 sequences are SGHDT and YYEEEE. The CDR3 spells CAPGRDFQETQYF. The DNA of the CDR3 is TGTGCGCCAGGCCGGGACTTCCAAGAGACCCAGTACTTC.

V is TRBV7-2 and J is TRBJ2-1, with D perhaps given as TRBD1 or TRBD2 (5 bases each). The CDR3 totals 16 residues. Germline CDR1 and CDR2: SGHTA and FQGNSA. Trimming took 5 bases from V and 1 from J, leaving 15 bases between them. The CDR3 DNA follows: TGTGCCAGCAGCAAGGAGAGGGGTGTTTCCTACAATGAGCAGTTCTTC. Translation: CASSKERGVSYNEQFF.